Sequencing of this T cell receptor beta chain was carried out in a study of blood T cell repertoires in COVID-19. The overall study: PBMCs, B-cell-depleted T cells, or T cells were the source of the cDNA or gDNA that made up the material.

The CDR3 covers 17 residues. Trimming took 5 bases from V and 3 from J, leaving 22 bases between them. CDR1 is LNHDA, CDR2 SQIVND, per germline (reference sequence). Authors' methods: Reference gene primer amplification gave estimated nucleated cell counts. The assay was immunoSEQ multiplex PCR, and TCRdb's table has in-frame clones only and misses some. The DNA was the basis for D and trimming; V, J and clone size are from that table. This sample has about 250,000 clones; just over 85% occur once, and the top ten carry around 1.7%. Everyone who took part was roughly 18 to 89 years old, and they came from some 23 US areas.

The receptor was isolated from a man between 40 and 49 years old who had recovered from COVID-19. Sequenced input: PBMCs or T cells enriched from blood (not recorded which). This rearrangement joins TRBV19 to TRBJ2-5; a possible D gene is TRBD2 (5 bases). The CDR3, as DNA: TGTGCCAGTAGTTCCAAAACCAGGACGGTGAGGGAAGAGACCCAGTACTTC. Translated, it gives CASSSKTRTVREETQYF.